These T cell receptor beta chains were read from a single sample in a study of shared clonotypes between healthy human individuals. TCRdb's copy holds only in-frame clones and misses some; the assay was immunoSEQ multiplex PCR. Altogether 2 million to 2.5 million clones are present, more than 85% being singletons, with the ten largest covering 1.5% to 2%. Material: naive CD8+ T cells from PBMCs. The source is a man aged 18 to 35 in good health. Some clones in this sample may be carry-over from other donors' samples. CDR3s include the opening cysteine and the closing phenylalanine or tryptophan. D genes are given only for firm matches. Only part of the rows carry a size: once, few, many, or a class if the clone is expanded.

cdr3_nt: TGCGCCAGCAGCTTGCGATCGGACACTGAAGCTTTCTTT
cdr3_aa: CASSLRSDTEAFF
d_call: .
clone_size: .
j_call: TRBJ1-1
v_call: TRBV5-1

cdr3_nt: TGTGCCAGCAGCCCCCTCACGACAAGGTGGGGCACAGATACGCAGTATTTT
cdr3_aa: CASSPLTTRWGTDTQYF
d_call: .
clone_size: .
j_call: TRBJ2-3
v_call: TRBV27

cdr3_nt: TGTGCCAGCAGCTTAACTAGCGGGAGGGCGGGTGAGCAGTTCTTC
cdr3_aa: CASSLTSGRAGEQFF
d_call: TRBD2
clone_size: .
j_call: TRBJ2-1
v_call: TRBV7-6

cdr3_nt: TGTGCCAGCAGCAGCCCGACTCGACGTGTCGGCGGCTACACCTTC
cdr3_aa: CASSSPTRRVGGYTF
d_call: .
clone_size: .
j_call: TRBJ1-2
v_call: TRBV21-1

cdr3_nt: TGTGCCAGCAGCGTAGCTAGCGGGAGGGCCGGGTACAATGAGCAGTTCTTC
cdr3_aa: CASSVASGRAGYNEQFF
d_call: TRBD2
clone_size: .
j_call: TRBJ2-1
v_call: TRBV9

cdr3_nt: TGTGCCAGCAGCTTAGGGGCGGGAGTCGGAGAGACCCAGTACTTC
cdr3_aa: CASSLGAGVGETQYF
d_call: TRBD2
clone_size: .
j_call: TRBJ2-5
v_call: TRBV7-8

cdr3_nt: TGTGCCAGCAGTCGCCGACAGGGAGGCACAGATACGCAGTATTTT
cdr3_aa: CASSRRQGGTDTQYF
d_call: TRBD1
clone_size: .
j_call: TRBJ2-3
v_call: TRBV6-5

cdr3_nt: TGTGCCTGGAGTGTAAAAGCCCAATTCCCCCACAATCAGCCCCAGCATTTT
cdr3_aa: CAWSVKAQFPHNQPQHF
d_call: .
clone_size: .
j_call: TRBJ1-5
v_call: TRBV30

cdr3_nt: TGTGCCAGCAAGGGGGGGCTAGCGGGAGAAATTGAGCAGTTCTTC
cdr3_aa: CASKGGLAGEIEQFF
d_call: TRBD2
clone_size: .
j_call: TRBJ2-1
v_call: TRBV7-6

cdr3_nt: TGTGCCAGCAGTTACCGACTAGCGGGAGGGCCCCACATTCAGTACTTC
cdr3_aa: CASSYRLAGGPHIQYF
d_call: TRBD2
clone_size: once
j_call: TRBJ2-4
v_call: TRBV6-6

cdr3_nt: TGCGCCAGCAGCCAAGCCCCGGGACAGAACTCAGATGGCTACACCTTC
cdr3_aa: CASSQAPGQNSDGYTF
d_call: TRBD1
clone_size: .
j_call: TRBJ1-2
v_call: TRBV4-1

cdr3_nt: TGTGCCAGCAGCCCCGGGGTGAACACTGAAGCTTTCTTT
cdr3_aa: CASSPGVNTEAFF
d_call: .
clone_size: .
j_call: TRBJ1-1
v_call: TRBV5-8

cdr3_nt: TGTGCCAGCAGCTTACCCCCCTTTAATGAGCAGTTCTTC
cdr3_aa: CASSLPPFNEQFF
d_call: .
clone_size: .
j_call: TRBJ2-1
v_call: TRBV7-9

cdr3_nt: TGTGCCAGCAGCTTTGTGTTCACTGAAGCTTTCTTT
cdr3_aa: CASSFVFTEAFF
d_call: .
clone_size: .
j_call: TRBJ1-1
v_call: TRBV5-5

cdr3_nt: TGTGCCAGCAGCTCAGACCTAGCGGGGCCCAACACCGGGGAGCTGTTTTTT
cdr3_aa: CASSSDLAGPNTGELFF
d_call: TRBD2
clone_size: .
j_call: TRBJ2-2
v_call: TRBV13

cdr3_nt: TGTGCCTGTAACAGGGTCCCTGACACCGGGGAGCTGTTTTTT
cdr3_aa: CACNRVPDTGELFF
d_call: .
clone_size: once
j_call: TRBJ2-2
v_call: TRBV28

cdr3_nt: TGTGCCAGCAGCCAAGATGAGGGAGGGGATGAGCAGTTCTTC
cdr3_aa: CASSQDEGGDEQFF
d_call: TRBD2
clone_size: .
j_call: TRBJ2-1
v_call: TRBV4-2

cdr3_nt: TGCGCCAGCAGCCCGAGGACAGGTTCGATAGCCAACGTCCTGACTTTC
cdr3_aa: CASSPRTGSIANVLTF
d_call: TRBD1
clone_size: .
j_call: TRBJ2-6
v_call: TRBV5-1

cdr3_nt: TGCGCCAGCAGCTTGGCGGGGACAGGGGCCTACGAGCAGTACTTC
cdr3_aa: CASSLAGTGAYEQYF
d_call: TRBD1
clone_size: .
j_call: TRBJ2-7
v_call: TRBV5-1

cdr3_nt: TGTGCCAGCAGTTTATTAGGGACTAGCGGAACCTACAATGAGCAGTTCTTC
cdr3_aa: CASSLLGTSGTYNEQFF
d_call: TRBD2
clone_size: once
j_call: TRBJ2-1
v_call: TRBV27

cdr3_nt: TGTGCCAGCAGCTTCGCTCCTAGCGGGAGCACACATGAGCAGTTCTTC
cdr3_aa: CASSFAPSGSTHEQFF
d_call: TRBD2
clone_size: .
j_call: TRBJ2-1
v_call: TRBV7-8

cdr3_nt: TGTGCCAGCAGCCCTGACAGACTAGATGAAAAACTGTTTTTT
cdr3_aa: CASSPDRLDEKLFF
d_call: .
clone_size: once
j_call: TRBJ1-4
v_call: TRBV7-8

cdr3_nt: TGTGCCAGCAGTGATAGACTAGCGGGAGAAGAGACCCAGTACTTC
cdr3_aa: CASSDRLAGEETQYF
d_call: TRBD2
clone_size: once
j_call: TRBJ2-5
v_call: TRBV6-1

cdr3_nt: TGTGCCAGCAGCCTGGGGGAGCAGTACTTC
cdr3_aa: CASSLGEQYF
d_call: .
clone_size: .
j_call: TRBJ2-7
v_call: TRBV11-2

cdr3_nt: TGTGCCAGCAGCTTAGCGCTCCTATTTCCCGGGAACACCGGGGAGCTGTTTTTT
cdr3_aa: CASSLALLFPGNTGELFF
d_call: .
clone_size: .
j_call: TRBJ2-2
v_call: TRBV7-2

cdr3_nt: TGTGCCAGCAGTGAGGGTAGCGGGATGAACACTGAAGCTTTCTTT
cdr3_aa: CASSEGSGMNTEAFF
d_call: .
clone_size: .
j_call: TRBJ1-1
v_call: TRBV6-4

cdr3_nt: TGTGCCAGCAGTGATGCCCCAGCGGGGACCTACGAGCAGTACTTC
cdr3_aa: CASSDAPAGTYEQYF
d_call: TRBD2
clone_size: .
j_call: TRBJ2-7
v_call: TRBV27

cdr3_nt: TGTGCCACCAGCAGAGCCAGGGGGCCGAACACTGAAGCTTTCTTT
cdr3_aa: CATSRARGPNTEAFF
d_call: TRBD1
clone_size: once
j_call: TRBJ1-1
v_call: TRBV15

cdr3_nt: TGTGCCAGCAGTTTACCCCGGGGAATTATTAGGAACACTGAAGCTTTCTTT
cdr3_aa: CASSLPRGIIRNTEAFF
d_call: .
clone_size: .
j_call: TRBJ1-1
v_call: TRBV28

cdr3_nt: TGTGCCAGCAGTGACGGACAGATCACCGGGGAGCTGTTTTTT
cdr3_aa: CASSDGQITGELFF
d_call: .
clone_size: .
j_call: TRBJ2-2
v_call: TRBV9

cdr3_nt: TGTGCCTGGAGTATTACAGGGTACGGTCAGCCCCAGCATTTT
cdr3_aa: CAWSITGYGQPQHF
d_call: .
clone_size: .
j_call: TRBJ1-5
v_call: TRBV30

cdr3_nt: TGTGCCAGCAGTGAGACAGTCGAGCAGTACTTC
cdr3_aa: CASSETVEQYF
d_call: .
clone_size: .
j_call: TRBJ2-7
v_call: TRBV2

cdr3_nt: TGCAGCGTTGAGGGGGGGCTCGACTCAACCCAGTACTTC
cdr3_aa: CSVEGGLDSTQYF
d_call: .
clone_size: .
j_call: TRBJ2-5
v_call: TRBV29-1

cdr3_nt: TGTGCCAGCAGTCCGACTAGCGGGATTTACGAGCAGTACTTC
cdr3_aa: CASSPTSGIYEQYF
d_call: TRBD2
clone_size: .
j_call: TRBJ2-7
v_call: TRBV6-5

cdr3_nt: TGTGCCAGCGCTAGCGGGAGGGCCACGGGGAATGAGCAGTTCTTC
cdr3_aa: CASASGRATGNEQFF
d_call: TRBD2
clone_size: .
j_call: TRBJ2-1
v_call: TRBV9

cdr3_nt: TGTGCCAGCAGCGCCGGCGGTTTAGCGGGGGAAAAACTGTTTTTT
cdr3_aa: CASSAGGLAGEKLFF
d_call: .
clone_size: .
j_call: TRBJ1-4
v_call: TRBV9

cdr3_nt: TGCGCCAGCAGTCGAGAAGGTTTGGGTACGACGGGCGAGCAGTACTTC
cdr3_aa: CASSREGLGTTGEQYF
d_call: .
clone_size: .
j_call: TRBJ2-7
v_call: TRBV4-1

cdr3_nt: TGCAGCGCCAGGGGCTCCTCGGATGAGCAGTTCTTC
cdr3_aa: CSARGSSDEQFF
d_call: .
clone_size: once
j_call: TRBJ2-1
v_call: TRBV29-1

cdr3_nt: TGCAGCGTTGTCGGCCCAGGTTGGACAGGTTTT
cdr3_aa: CSVVGPGWTGF
d_call: TRBD1
clone_size: few
j_call: TRBJ1-1
v_call: TRBV29-1

cdr3_nt: TGTGCCAGCAGCTTAGCGGGGGGGCTTAACACTGAAGCTTTCTTT
cdr3_aa: CASSLAGGLNTEAFF
d_call: .
clone_size: .
j_call: TRBJ1-1
v_call: TRBV11-2

cdr3_nt: TGTGCCAGCAGCGTAGTCCAGGGGCGGGACACAGATACGCAGTATTTT
cdr3_aa: CASSVVQGRDTDTQYF
d_call: .
clone_size: .
j_call: TRBJ2-3
v_call: TRBV9

cdr3_nt: TGCGCCAGCAGCCACGCTGAGCGGGAACATACCGGGGAGCTGTTTTTT
cdr3_aa: CASSHAEREHTGELFF
d_call: TRBD2
clone_size: .
j_call: TRBJ2-2
v_call: TRBV4-3

cdr3_nt: TGTGCCAGCAGCTTACGGTCGGGAAACTCCTACAATGAGCAGTTCTTC
cdr3_aa: CASSLRSGNSYNEQFF
d_call: .
clone_size: .
j_call: TRBJ2-1
v_call: TRBV7-9

cdr3_nt: TGTGCCAGCAGCTTAGGCATCGGCAGGGAGCACGAGCAGTACTTC
cdr3_aa: CASSLGIGREHEQYF
d_call: .
clone_size: .
j_call: TRBJ2-7
v_call: TRBV11-2

cdr3_nt: TGTGCCAGCAGCTTGGGGGCGGACGAGCAGTACTTC
cdr3_aa: CASSLGADEQYF
d_call: .
clone_size: .
j_call: TRBJ2-7
v_call: TRBV7-9

cdr3_nt: TGCGCCAGCAGCTCACCCGAAGACCAGACTAGCGGGAGATCCCCCGAGCAGTACTTC
cdr3_aa: CASSSPEDQTSGRSPEQYF
d_call: TRBD2
clone_size: .
j_call: TRBJ2-7
v_call: TRBV5-1

cdr3_nt: TGTGCCTCGGGAGAGGGCTACACCTTC
cdr3_aa: CASGEGYTF
d_call: .
clone_size: .
j_call: TRBJ1-2
v_call: TRBV10-3

cdr3_nt: TGTGCCAGCAGCTCAGGCGGGGCCGTGGGATTCTTC
cdr3_aa: CASSSGGAVGFF
d_call: .
clone_size: .
j_call: TRBJ2-1
v_call: TRBV9

cdr3_nt: TGTGCCAGCAGTGCAGGGACGTGGAACACTGAAGCTTTCTTT
cdr3_aa: CASSAGTWNTEAFF
d_call: .
clone_size: .
j_call: TRBJ1-1
v_call: TRBV27

cdr3_nt: TGTGCCAGTAAGACTCTGCTTGAAGGGCCGAACACTGAAGCTTTCTTT
cdr3_aa: CASKTLLEGPNTEAFF
d_call: .
clone_size: .
j_call: TRBJ1-1
v_call: TRBV19

cdr3_nt: TGTGCCAGCAGCTTAGGCCTGCAGCCCCAGCATTTT
cdr3_aa: CASSLGLQPQHF
d_call: .
clone_size: .
j_call: TRBJ1-5
v_call: TRBV7-2

cdr3_nt: TGCAGCGTTAGGCTAGCGTTAAGCTCCTACGAGCAGTACTTC
cdr3_aa: CSVRLALSSYEQYF
d_call: .
clone_size: .
j_call: TRBJ2-7
v_call: TRBV29-1

cdr3_nt: TGTGCCAGCAGTGAGTACTTAGACAGGCCAGATACGCAGTATTTT
cdr3_aa: CASSEYLDRPDTQYF
d_call: .
clone_size: .
j_call: TRBJ2-3
v_call: TRBV6-1

cdr3_nt: TGTGCCAGCAGTTTACGGGACTTGGGTCCCTACAATGAGCAGTTCTTC
cdr3_aa: CASSLRDLGPYNEQFF
d_call: .
clone_size: .
j_call: TRBJ2-1
v_call: TRBV27

cdr3_nt: TGTGCCAGCAGTTTACTCGACGAGGGCGAAAAACTGTTTTTT
cdr3_aa: CASSLLDEGEKLFF
d_call: .
clone_size: .
j_call: TRBJ1-4
v_call: TRBV27

cdr3_nt: TGTGCCAGCAGCCCGATTGGGGCCTGGTTGGACACTGAAGCTTTCTTT
cdr3_aa: CASSPIGAWLDTEAFF
d_call: .
clone_size: .
j_call: TRBJ1-1
v_call: TRBV27